This TCR beta chain was identified during a study of CD8 T cells in Susac syndrome. When the RNA was reverse transcribed, random hexamers were used with an input of roughly 0.45 to 1 ug. Amplification of TCR beta CDR3 spanned 54 Vbeta and 13 Jbeta via immunoSEQ multiplex PCR. TCRdb re-called the immunoSEQ multiplex PCR reads through MiXCR, storing one row per CDR3 protein. Of about 110,000 distinct CDR3 sequences listed, approximately 94% are singletons. From blood CD8+ and CD4+ T cells, the TCR beta chain was sequenced. It was negative isolation that provided the CD8+ and CD4+ T cells, whereas TEMRA cells were enriched by FACS. Details on this clonotype: Its antigen is currently unknown.

Study-wide points: Susac syndrome CD8+ repertoires were clonally expanded, most strongly in CD8+ TEMRA cells.

This CDR3 region has 12 residues. Trimming left V 0 bases short and J 5 bases short, with 4 bases between. The germline CDR1 and CDR2 sequences are LGHDT and YNNKEL (reference sequence). The chain has TRBV3-1 and TRBJ2-5, with D unclear. Material: CD8+ T cells from PBMCs. This receptor was identified in a human donor with Susac syndrome. This CDR3 reads CASSQDTETQYF. CDR3 DNA: TGTGCCAGCAGCCAAGATACCGAGACCCAGTACTTC.